Following are 23 T cell receptor beta chains from one sample sequenced in a study of control samples from healthy donors and cancer patients. Sequenced by immunoSEQ multiplex PCR; TCRdb stores in-frame clones only, minus some. Of about 130,000 clones detected, under 90% appear once; the ten largest clones hold about 7.6%. Specimen: PBMCs. The receptors derive from a man aged 50 or older with head and neck cancer.

This chain joins TRBV28 and TRBJ1-5; 8 bases line up with TRBD1. Trimming cost V 5 bases and J 2 bases; bases outside gene matches: 5. The CDR3 runs to 15 residues. From germline, CDR1 is MDHEN and CDR2 SYDVKM. The CDR3 nucleotides read TGTGCCAGCAGTCAATCGGGACAGGGCAATCAGCCCCAGCATTTT. Encoded protein: CASSQSGQGNQPQHF.

V usage is TRBV4-1 and J usage is TRBJ2-7; tentatively, D is TRBD1 (5 bases). The CDR3 is 15 amino acids. V lost 3 bases to trimming and J lost 0 bases, with 12 bases between them. CDR1 is MGHRA, CDR2 YSYEKL, per germline. CDR3 residues: CASSQTVLSSYEQYF. CDR3 bases: TGCGCCAGCAGCCAGACAGTTTTGAGCTCCTACGAGCAGTACTTC.

This chain connects TRBV6-5 to TRBJ2-2; 10 bases agree with TRBD2. This CDR3 is built from 15 residues. In germline, CDR1 is MNHEY, CDR2 SVGAGI. V gave up 6 bases and J gave up 0 bases; unmatched junction bases: 1. CDR3 coding DNA: TGTGCCAGCAGCCTAGCGGGAGCGAACACCGGGGAGCTGTTTTTT. It encodes CASSLAGANTGELFF.

The CDR3 sequence is CASSLGVRYEQYF. CDR3 nucleotide sequence: TGTGCCAGCAGCTTAGGGGTTAGGTACGAGCAGTACTTC. The chain recombines TRBV11-1 with TRBJ2-7; no reliable D call. This CDR3 is 13 amino acids long. V lost 1 base and J lost 4, with 8 bases in between. CDR1 is SGHAT, CDR2 FQDESV, per germline (reference sequence).

In this sample, this clone turned up once. The CDR3 DNA sequence: TGTGCCAGCAGCTCCCGACGCCCCAATTCACCCCTCCACTTT. This encodes CASSSRRPNSPLHF. The rearrangement links TRBV13 to TRBJ1-6; no reliable D call. This CDR3 has 14 residues. Germline lookup yields CDR1 PRHDT and CDR2 FYEKMQ (reference sequence). V was cut by 4 bases and J by 7 bases, with 11 bases left in between.

The chain recombines TRBV27 with TRBJ1-6; TRBD1 matches at 11 bases. This CDR3 spans 18 amino acids. Germline V lookup: CDR1 MNHEY, CDR2 SMNVEV (reference sequence). V trimming: 8 bases; J trimming: 5 bases; junction bases outside the gene matches: 14. Here the CDR3 DNA reads TGTGCCAGCGGCAAGGACAGGGGGCTTCTAAGAAATAATTCACCCCTCCACTTT. The encoded protein is CASGKDRGLLRNNSPLHF.

This chain links TRBV6-6 with TRBJ2-7; TRBD2 aligns across 9 bases. The V segment lost 4 bases and the J segment 1 base; nucleotides outside the gene matches: 5. The CDR3 loop spans 15 amino acids. Germline loops: CDR1 MNHNY, CDR2 SVGAGI (reference sequence). Written as DNA, the CDR3 is TGTGCCAGCAGTTCCCCTAGCGGGGCATCCTACGAGCAGTACTTC. It translates to CASSSPSGASYEQYF.

The J gene is TRBJ2-1, the V gene TRBV29-1, with 12 bases fitting TRBD2. V lost 7 bases and J lost 8; bases outside the gene matches: 9. The CDR3 totals 14 residues. Germline CDR1 SQVTM, CDR2 ANQGSEA. CDR3 sequence: CSALPTSGRHEQFF. The CDR3 DNA reads TGCAGCGCCCTACCCACTAGCGGGAGGCATGAGCAGTTCTTC.

The chain carries TRBV19 and TRBJ2-2, with 8 bases aligning to TRBD2. V was pared by 5 bases and J by 1 base, with 12 bases of the junction left unmatched. The CDR3 has 18 amino acids. CDR1 LNHDA and CDR2 SQIVND come from the germline V gene (reference sequence). CDR3 bases: TGTGCCAGTAGTCCCCAGGAGGGTAGCGGGAAGAACACCGGGGAGCTGTTTTTT. Protein product: CASSPQEGSGKNTGELFF.

The CDR3 DNA is TGCGCCAGCAGCTTAACACCCCAGGCCAAAAACATTCAGTACTTC. Residues: CASSLTPQAKNIQYF. The chain uses TRBV5-1 and TRBJ2-4; no clear D gene. The germline V and J ends were trimmed by 2 bases and 1 base, with 10 bases remaining between them. This CDR3 has 15 residues. The germline CDR1 and CDR2 sequences are SGHRS and YFSETQ.

The chain uses TRBV27 and TRBJ2-1; D remains ambiguous. The CDR3 is made up of 13 amino acids. Trimming shortened V by 2 bases and J by 5 bases, and 7 bases separated the two germline ends. Germline V lookup: CDR1 MNHEY, CDR2 SMNVEV (reference sequence). In DNA, the CDR3 is TGTGCCAGCAGTTTAGGAACAGACAATGAGCAGTTCTTC. Its protein is CASSLGTDNEQFF.

The CDR3 DNA follows: TGTGCCACCAGTGACCACTCCGGGGAATACGAGCAGTACTTC. Its protein product is CATSDHSGEYEQYF. The rearrangement uses TRBV24-1 and TRBJ2-7; tentative D call: TRBD2 (5 bases). This CDR3 is built from 14 residues. With 4 bases removed from V and 4 bases from J, the gap between germline ends came to 13 bases. In germline, CDR1 is KGHDR, CDR2 SFDVKD.

This clone was seen a handful of times. The V gene is TRBV6-6, the J gene TRBJ2-1, with D unclear. CDR3 size: 17 residues. Germline V gives CDR1 MNHNY, CDR2 SVGAGI (reference sequence). The V end lost 5 bases, the J end lost 6 bases, and 23 bases lay between the germline ends. CDR3 in DNA: TGTGCCAGCAGTCCTTCCGTCCTCTCGCCCGTTCCCAATGAGCAGTTCTTC. This gives the protein CASSPSVLSPVPNEQFF.

CDR3 coding DNA: TGCGCCAGCAGTTATCAGGGGGCTAATGACGAGCAGTACTTC. This gives the protein CASSYQGANDEQYF. The chain couples TRBV10-1 to TRBJ2-7; 8 bases map to TRBD1. CDR1 and CDR2 from the germline V gene are WNHNN and SYGVQD (reference sequence). V lost 5 bases and J lost 5; bases outside the gene matches: 8. The CDR3 extends over 14 amino acids.

The chain recombines TRBV19 with TRBJ1-2; TRBD1 matches at 8 bases. This CDR3 contains 14 residues. Germline V CDR1 and CDR2: LNHDA, SQIVND (reference sequence). V dropped 4 bases and J dropped 7; count of bases not matched to a gene: 8. The CDR3: CASSTAPGGLGYTF. CDR3 DNA: TGTGCCAGTAGTACGGCCCCAGGGGGCCTTGGCTACACCTTC. Supplemented by reference TRBV19 and TRBJ1-2, the full variable domain reads DGGITQSPKYLFRKEGQNVTLSCEQNLNHDAMYWYRQDPGQGLRLIYYSQIVNDFQKGDIAEGYSVSREKKESFPLTVTSAQKNPTAFYLCASSTAPGGLGYTFGSGTRLTVV.

The chain employs TRBV28 and TRBJ1-2; 7 positions match TRBD1. J was trimmed by 8 bases and V by 6 bases; bases with no gene match: 9. Germline V gives CDR1 MDHEN, CDR2 SYDVKM. This CDR3 spans 13 amino acids. The CDR3 DNA reads as TGTGCCAGCAGCAAACAGGGGACGCGAGGCTACACCTTC. Translating gives CASSKQGTRGYTF.

This chain connects TRBV9 to TRBJ1-2; D possibly corresponds to TRBD1 (6 bases). Trimming left V 0 bases short and J 4 bases short, with 10 bases between. The CDR3 sequence is 14 residues long. CDR1 SGDLS and CDR2 YYNGEE come from the germline V gene. The CDR3 region has the DNA TGTGCCAGCAGCGTAGGGACAGATCTCTATGGCTACACCTTC. This codes for CASSVGTDLYGYTF.

V and J are TRBV10-3 and TRBJ2-5; 15 bases agree with TRBD2. V lost 8 bases and J lost 5; bases outside the gene matches: 0. The CDR3 sequence is 13 residues long. CDR1 and CDR2 (germline): ENHRY, SYGVKD. CDR3 amino acids: CAIGTSGRETQYF. The CDR3 DNA reads as TGTGCCATCGGGACTAGCGGGAGGGAGACCCAGTACTTC.

The V gene is TRBV14, the J gene TRBJ2-3; D is possibly TRBD1 (6 bases). Germline V CDR1 and CDR2: SGHDN, FVKESK. The CDR3 runs to 14 residues. V gave up 3 bases and J gave up 4 bases, with 11 bases separating them. DNA for the CDR3: TGTGCCAGCAGCCAGGGGGCGCATTCAGATACGCAGTATTTT. The encoded protein is CASSQGAHSDTQYF.

This chain links TRBV11-2 with TRBJ1-4; TRBD1 might be the D (5 bases). V lost 6 bases and J lost 7, with 15 bases in between. The germline CDR1 and CDR2 sequences are SGHAT and FQNNGV. The CDR3 has 14 amino acids. CDR3 amino acids: CASSSDSYTEKLFF. CDR3 bases: TGTGCCAGCAGTTCAGACAGTTACACTGAAAAACTGTTTTTT.

The rearrangement links TRBV7-2 to TRBJ2-7; 10 bases map to TRBD1. In germline, CDR1 is SGHTA, CDR2 FQGNSA. Trimming at V came to 1 base and at J to 3 bases, leaving 3 bases not matched to a gene. CDR3 size: 15 residues. The CDR3 nucleotides are TGTGCCAGCAGCTTAGGGACAGGGGGATTCTACGAGCAGTACTTC. Translation: CASSLGTGGFYEQYF.

V is TRBV24-1 and J is TRBJ2-5; the D gene is possibly TRBD1 (5 bases). Germline assignment: CDR1 KGHDR and CDR2 SFDVKD. The V end lost 1 base, the J end lost 5 bases, and 10 bases lay between the germline ends. This CDR3 has 14 amino acids. The CDR3 here is CATSDFGRAETQYF. CDR3 bases: TGTGCCACCAGTGATTTCGGCAGGGCTGAGACCCAGTACTTC.

The chain links TRBV5-1 to TRBJ2-1; D may correspond to TRBD1 or TRBD2 (7 bases each). This CDR3 comprises 14 residues. Trimming shortened V by 7 bases and J by 5 bases, and 16 bases separated the two germline ends. Germline V CDR1 and CDR2: SGHRS, YFSETQ. This chain's CDR3 is CASQRDSVNNEQFF. CDR3 in DNA: TGCGCCAGCCAGCGGGACAGCGTTAACAATGAGCAGTTCTTC.